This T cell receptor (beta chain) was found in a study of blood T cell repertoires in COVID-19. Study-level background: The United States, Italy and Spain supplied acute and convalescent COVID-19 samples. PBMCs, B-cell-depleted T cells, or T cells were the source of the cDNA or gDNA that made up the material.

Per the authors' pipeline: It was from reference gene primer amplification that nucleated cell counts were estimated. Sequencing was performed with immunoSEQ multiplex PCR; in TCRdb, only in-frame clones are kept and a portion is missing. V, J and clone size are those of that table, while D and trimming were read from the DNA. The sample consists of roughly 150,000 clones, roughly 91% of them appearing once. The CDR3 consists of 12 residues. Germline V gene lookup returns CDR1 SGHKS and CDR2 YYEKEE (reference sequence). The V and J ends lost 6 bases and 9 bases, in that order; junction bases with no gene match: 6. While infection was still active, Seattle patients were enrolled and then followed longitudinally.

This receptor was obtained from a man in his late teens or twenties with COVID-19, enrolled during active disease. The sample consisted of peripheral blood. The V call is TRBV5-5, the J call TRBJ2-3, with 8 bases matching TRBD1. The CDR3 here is CASNGQGGTQYF. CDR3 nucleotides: TGTGCCAGCAACGGACAGGGAGGAACGCAGTATTTT.